The next 31 T cell receptor beta chains were all read from a single sample in a study of shared clonotypes between healthy human individuals. The assay was immunoSEQ multiplex PCR, and TCRdb's table has in-frame clones only and misses some. This table has 2 million to 2.5 million clones, nearly 97% appearing once. What was sequenced was naive CD4+ T cells sorted from blood. Subset indicated: CD45RA+ positively selected. These TCRs come from a man between 18 and 35 years old in good health.

Of note for this clone: This sample includes further DNA sequences coding for the same CDR3. The V call is TRBV14, the J call TRBJ1-6; D is possibly TRBD1 (6 bases). V was pared by 1 base and J by 7 bases, with 11 bases between. Germline CDR1 reads SGHDN; CDR2 reads FVKESK. This CDR3 contains 15 residues. The CDR3 here is CASSQVGGGNSPLHF. In DNA, the CDR3 is TGTGCCAGCAGCCAAGTCGGGGGGGGCAATTCACCCCTCCACTTT.

The gene calls are TRBV27 and TRBJ1-2; 8 bases agree with TRBD1. V lost 1 base, J lost 8 bases, and 9 bases stayed unmatched. This CDR3 is built from 15 residues. Germline V CDR1 and CDR2: MNHEY, SMNVEV (reference sequence). CDR3 protein: CASSLLQGELQGYTF. The CDR3 nucleotides are TGTGCCAGCAGTTTATTACAGGGGGAACTGCAGGGCTACACCTTC.

The chain employs TRBV10-1 and TRBJ1-1; a possible D gene is TRBD1 (6 bases). Trimming stripped 3 bases from V and 6 bases from J, with 8 bases between. Germline V gene lookup returns CDR1 WNHNN and CDR2 SYGVQD (reference sequence). The CDR3 runs 12 residues. CDR3 in DNA: TGCGCCAGCAGTGAACAGGGCGCTGAAGCTTTCTTT. As protein: CASSEQGAEAFF.

The CDR3 is CASSDVFFLGGYTF. The CDR3 DNA reads TGTGCCAGCAGTGATGTCTTTTTTCTGGGGGGCTACACCTTC. The gene calls are TRBV6-1 and TRBJ1-2; D ambiguous. V was pared by 3 bases and J by 8 bases, with 16 bases between. The CDR3 is 14 residues long. Germline CDR1 is MNHNS and CDR2 is SASEGT.

This clone has just a few counts. The chain recombines TRBV10-3 with TRBJ2-5, with D perhaps TRBD2 (5 bases). The V and J ends lost 8 bases and 7 bases respectively, with 17 bases between them. Germline V gene lookup returns CDR1 ENHRY and CDR2 SYGVKD. The CDR3 loop spans 13 amino acids. The CDR3 DNA reads TGTGCCATCGGAGAGGGCGGCATGTGGACCCAGTACTTC. Amino acids: CAIGEGGMWTQYF.

The rearrangement uses TRBV4-3 and TRBJ2-1, with D unresolved. The CDR3 has 15 residues. The germline V gene encodes CDR1 LGHNA and CDR2 YSLEER. Trimming took 1 base from V and 10 from J, leaving 17 bases between them. The CDR3 is CASSQGAANPVEQFF. CDR3 nucleotide sequence: TGCGCCAGCAGCCAAGGAGCAGCAAACCCTGTCGAGCAGTTCTTC.

V gene TRBV2 combines with J gene TRBJ1-1; D unresolved. Germline V gene data show CDR1 as SNHLY and CDR2 as FYNNEI. The CDR3 runs to 13 residues. The V and J ends lost 4 bases and 7 bases respectively, with 13 bases between them. CDR3 sequence reads: CASSGSGSYEAFF. The CDR3 DNA follows: TGTGCCAGCAGTGGTTCTGGGAGTTATGAAGCTTTCTTT.

J is TRBJ2-6 and V is TRBV4-3, with a weak D call TRBD2 (5 bases). Per germline, CDR1 LGHNA and CDR2 YSLEER. V was shortened by 0 bases and J by 1 base, with 10 bases between the two germline ends. The CDR3 spans 17 residues. CDR3 DNA: TGCGCCAGCAGCCAAGACTACGGGGTTTCTGGGGCCAACGTCCTGACTTTC. It is translated as CASSQDYGVSGANVLTF.

The chain combines TRBV5-8 with TRBJ2-1; possible D gene TRBD2, 5 bases. The CDR3 has 15 amino acids. The germline V gene encodes CDR1 SGHTS and CDR2 YDEGEE. The V gene lost 1 base and the J gene lost 6 bases, with 14 bases spanning the gap. CDR3 in DNA: TGTGCCAGCAGCTTGCCCGCCCTAGGAGGCAATGAGCAGTTCTTC. Translating it yields CASSLPALGGNEQFF.

The rearrangement joins TRBV5-4 to TRBJ1-1; D is uncertain. The germline V gene has CDR1 SGHNT and CDR2 YYREEE (reference sequence). The V gene lost 1 base and the J gene lost 6 bases, with 10 bases spanning the gap. The CDR3 contains 13 residues. The CDR3 is CASSLISRAEAFF. For the CDR3, the DNA is TGTGCCAGCAGCTTGATATCACGCGCTGAAGCTTTCTTT.

J is TRBJ1-2 and V is TRBV7-2; 9 nucleotides align to TRBD1. The junction had 13 bases not matched to a gene; V was cut back by 5 bases and J by 6 bases. The CDR3 length is 16 residues. Germline V gives CDR1 SGHTA, CDR2 FQGNSA. This CDR3 reads CASSLTGTGRLHGYTF. DNA for the CDR3: TGTGCCAGCAGCCTCACCGGGACAGGGAGGCTCCATGGCTACACCTTC.

This sequence joins TRBV2 and TRBJ1-5; 8 bases are a match to TRBD1. V lost 6 bases and J lost 7; bases outside the gene matches: 8. The germline gives CDR1 SNHLY, CDR2 FYNNEI. CDR3 size: 14 residues. CDR3 DNA: TGTGCCAGCAGGCCTGACAGGGGAGGGCAGCCCCAGCATTTT. This codes for CASRPDRGGQPQHF.

The chain carries TRBV18 and TRBJ1-1; D ambiguous. The V and J ends lost 2 bases and 1 base respectively, with 11 bases between them. Germline assignment: CDR1 KGHSH and CDR2 LQKENI. This CDR3 is 15 amino acids long. As DNA, the CDR3 is TGTGCCAGCTCACCAAGTCGGGATGGGAACACTGAAGCTTTCTTT. It encodes CASSPSRDGNTEAFF.

This clone has just one count. CDR3 sequence reads: CASRSTLAGGTDTQYF. Written as DNA, the CDR3 is TGCGCCAGCAGGTCAACGCTAGCGGGAGGGACAGATACGCAGTATTTT. The chain uses TRBV5-1 and TRBJ2-3; 12 positions agree with TRBD2. The CDR3 totals 16 residues. CDR1 and CDR2 (germline): SGHRS, YFSETQ. The V and J ends lost 5 bases and 3 bases, in that order; junction bases with no gene match: 7.

This chain connects TRBV7-2 to TRBJ2-2, with no clear D. V lost 4 bases, J lost 7 bases, and 7 bases lay in between. CDR1 SGHTA and CDR2 FQGNSA come from the germline V gene. This CDR3 is built from 12 residues. The CDR3 reads CASSSLGGELFF. The CDR3 DNA reads as TGTGCCAGCAGCTCCCTAGGCGGGGAGCTGTTTTTT.

The table lists this clone with a count of one. The chain joins TRBV9 to TRBJ2-7; 9 nucleotides line up with TRBD2. J lost 6 bases, V lost 4 bases, and 5 bases had no gene match. Germline V CDR1 and CDR2: SGDLS, YYNGEE. The CDR3 spans 13 residues. DNA of the CDR3: TGTGCCAGCAGCAGGGGGACTAGCCGCGAGCAGTACTTC. This sequence encodes CASSRGTSREQYF.

The chain is built from TRBV30 and TRBJ1-3; D ambiguous. CDR1 and CDR2 from the germline V gene are GTSNPN and SVGIG (reference sequence). Trimming cost V 3 bases and J 7 bases, with 13 bases left between them. This CDR3 has 13 amino acids. The DNA of the CDR3 is TGTGCCTGGAGCCCCTTAATGGGCAACACCATATATTTT. It codes for CAWSPLMGNTIYF.

This chain joins TRBV4-3 and TRBJ1-1, with D perhaps TRBD1 (5 bases). Germline CDR1 reads LGHNA; CDR2 reads YSLEER. Trimming pared 2 bases from V and 8 bases from J, leaving 12 bases between. This CDR3 contains 13 residues. The CDR3 sequence: CASSQLMGGEAFF. CDR3 DNA: TGCGCCAGCAGCCAATTGATGGGGGGAGAAGCTTTCTTT.

This clone has only one observation. The chain uses TRBV9 and TRBJ1-6; no clear D gene. Per the germline V gene, CDR1 is SGDLS and CDR2 is YYNGEE. V lost 5 bases, J lost 8 bases, and 11 bases lay in between. The CDR3 spans 13 residues. CDR3: CASSGGWDSPLHF. CDR3 DNA sequence: TGTGCCAGCAGTGGAGGGTGGGATTCACCCCTCCACTTT.

This chain joins TRBV6-6 and TRBJ2-5, with 9 bases identical to TRBD1. The CDR3 consists of 16 residues. V lost 6 bases, J lost 4 bases, and 12 bases stayed unmatched. Germline lookup yields CDR1 MNHNY and CDR2 SVGAGI (reference sequence). The CDR3 DNA follows: TGTGCCAGCAGAACCATGACAGGGGGAATTTCAGAGACCCAGTACTTC. Its translation is CASRTMTGGISETQYF.

The chain couples TRBV15 to TRBJ1-2; D is perhaps TRBD1 (5 bases). The CDR3 sequence is 16 residues long. Germline V gene sequence: CDR1 LNHNV, CDR2 YYDKDF (reference sequence). Trimming removed 0 bases from V and 3 bases from J, with 14 bases in between. The CDR3: CATSRDLFPGDYGYTF. CDR3 bases: TGTGCCACCAGCAGAGATTTGTTTCCGGGGGACTATGGCTACACCTTC.

The J gene is TRBJ2-5, the V gene TRBV4-1; D might be TRBD2 (7 bases). The germline V and J ends were trimmed by 6 bases and 5 bases, with 19 bases remaining between them. CDR1 and CDR2 (germline): MGHRA, YSYEKL. The CDR3 is 15 residues long. The DNA for the CDR3 is TGCGCCAGCAGATCCACGGGGGGCGAGTTGGAGACCCAGTACTTC. It specifies CASRSTGGELETQYF.

The chain is built from TRBV19 and TRBJ2-2; 10 bases align to TRBD1. Looked up from germline, CDR1 is LNHDA and CDR2 is SQIVND (reference sequence). With V trimmed by 9 bases and J by 4 bases, 8 bases remained unmatched. The CDR3 loop spans 15 amino acids. The CDR3 DNA is TGTGCCAGCAGGGACAGGGGAAGCCTCACCGGGGAGCTGTTTTTT. It translates to CASRDRGSLTGELFF.

This rearrangement joins TRBV6-5 to TRBJ2-1; possible D gene TRBD1, 7 bases. CDR1 and CDR2 (germline): MNHEY, SVGAGI. Trimming left V 4 bases short and J 9 bases short, with 10 bases between. This CDR3 has 12 amino acids. The CDR3 DNA sequence: TGTGCCAGCAGTTGGCAGGGGGGTGAGCAGTTCTTC. The encoded protein is CASSWQGGEQFF.

J is TRBJ1-1 and V is TRBV7-2; D perhaps matches TRBD1 (5 bases). The V end lost 2 bases, the J end lost 1 base, and 8 bases lay between the germline ends. In germline, CDR1 is SGHTA, CDR2 FQGNSA. The CDR3 extends over 14 amino acids. The CDR3 DNA sequence: TGTGCCAGCAGCTTACGGGGGTGGAACACTGAAGCTTTCTTT. Encoded protein: CASSLRGWNTEAFF.

The V call is TRBV12-5, the J call TRBJ2-7, with TRBD1 matching 10 bases. V lost 2 bases to trimming and J lost 4 bases; unmatched junction nucleotides: 17. Germline CDR1 reads LGHNT; CDR2 reads FRNRAP. This CDR3 contains 19 residues. CDR3 coding DNA: TGTGCTAGTGGTTTGCATGGGACAGGGGTGGTAATAATGGGGTACGAGCAGTACTTC. Translating it yields CASGLHGTGVVIMGYEQYF.

The chain employs TRBV12-5 and TRBJ1-1, with D possibly being TRBD1 (5 bases). The V end was cut by 0 bases, the J end by 8 bases, with 10 bases between. This CDR3 contains 13 residues. In germline, CDR1 is LGHNT, CDR2 FRNRAP. The DNA for the CDR3 is TGTGCTAGTGGTTTGGTACCAGGGTCGGAAGCTTTCTTT. Its translation: CASGLVPGSEAFF.

The chain has TRBV20-1 and TRBJ2-7; D not certain. Germline-derived CDR1 and CDR2 are DFQATT and SNEGSKA (reference sequence). V lost 6 bases, J lost 5 bases, and 11 bases lay in between. The CDR3 contains 11 residues. The CDR3 DNA is TGCAGTGCCTCGGTCGGTCACGAGCAGTACTTC. Its protein is CSASVGHEQYF.

The gene calls are TRBV5-4 and TRBJ2-3, with D maybe TRBD2 (6 bases). There are 16 residues in the CDR3. Germline values: CDR1 SGHNT, CDR2 YYREEE (reference sequence). The germline V and J ends were trimmed by 4 bases and 1 base, with 16 bases remaining between them. CDR3 in DNA: TGTGCCAGCAGCCCAGCTAGCGCCGGGGGCACAGATACGCAGTATTTT. This codes for CASSPASAGGTDTQYF.

This rearrangement joins TRBV28 to TRBJ1-5, with D perhaps TRBD1 (6 bases). Germline-derived CDR1 and CDR2 are MDHEN and SYDVKM. This CDR3 has 16 residues. Trimming pared 1 base from V and 2 bases from J, leaving 12 bases between. DNA of the CDR3: TGTGCCAGCAGTTTATATGGGGGGCTAGGCAATCAGCCCCAGCATTTT. This gives the protein CASSLYGGLGNQPQHF.

This chain joins TRBV5-1 and TRBJ2-1; the match to TRBD2 covers 7 bases. CDR1 is SGHRS and CDR2 is YFSETQ in the germline V gene. The V gene end was trimmed by 7 bases and the J gene end by 5 bases; junction bases not matched to a gene: 9. The CDR3 covers 14 residues. The CDR3 spells CASESGGSNNEQFF. The CDR3 DNA reads TGCGCCAGCGAATCCGGGGGGTCAAACAATGAGCAGTTCTTC. Variable domain in full (rest from reference TRBV5-1 and TRBJ2-1): KAGVTQTPRYLIKTRGQQVTLSCSPISGHRSVSWYQQTPGQGLQFLFEYFSETQRNKGNFPGRFSGRQFSNSRSEMNVSTLELGDSALYLCASESGGSNNEQFFGPGTRLTVL.